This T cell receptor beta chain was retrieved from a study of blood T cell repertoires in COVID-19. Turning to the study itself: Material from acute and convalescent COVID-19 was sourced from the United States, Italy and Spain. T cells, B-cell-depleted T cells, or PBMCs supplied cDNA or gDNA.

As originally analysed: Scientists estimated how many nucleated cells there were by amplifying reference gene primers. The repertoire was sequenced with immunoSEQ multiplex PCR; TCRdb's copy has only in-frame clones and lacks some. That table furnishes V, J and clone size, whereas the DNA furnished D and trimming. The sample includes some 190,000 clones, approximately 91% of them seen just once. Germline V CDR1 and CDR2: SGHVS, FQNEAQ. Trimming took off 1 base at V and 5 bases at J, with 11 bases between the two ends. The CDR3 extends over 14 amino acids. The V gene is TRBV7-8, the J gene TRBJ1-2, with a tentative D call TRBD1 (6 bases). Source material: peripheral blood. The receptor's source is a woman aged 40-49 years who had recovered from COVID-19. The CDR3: CASSLGTELYGYTF. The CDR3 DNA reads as TGTGCCAGCAGCTTAGGGACAGAACTTTATGGCTACACCTTC.